The clone carrying this T cell receptor (beta chain) turned up a few times. Its antigen is still unknown. Subjects with ophthalmopathy showed a Clinical Activity Score no lower than 3, a NOSPECS grade no lower than 4, and a duration shorter than 3 months. The CDR3 extends over 13 amino acids. With 4 bases removed from V and 7 bases from J, the gap between germline ends came to 16 bases. Germline V gene data show CDR1 as DFQATT and CDR2 as SNEGSKA (reference sequence). The source of the sample is a study of T cells in Graves' hyperthyroidism and ophthalmopathy. Study details: At the time of initial diagnosis and before any treatment, peripheral blood was collected. General study findings and limits: From stable hyperthyroidism, ophthalmopathy was set apart by a 13 V-J model. Appearing also in blood were most of the thyroid clonotypes expanded above 0.001.

TCR beta CDR3 regions were amplified from RNA transcripts. Using the HTBI primer set, a first-round RT-PCR was run on the TCR CDR3. TCRdb re-analysed the multiplex PCR reads in MiXCR, keeping a single row per CDR3 protein. The sample yields 250,000 to 400,000 distinct CDR3 sequences, around 15% seen once. Sequencing was performed on blood. The source of this sequence is a woman in her thirties or forties with Graves' ophthalmopathy. V gene TRBV20-1 combines with J gene TRBJ1-2; D might be TRBD1 (6 bases). CDR3 bases: TGCAGTGCTACCGGACAGCTGGAGGGTGGCTACACCTTC. It translates to CSATGQLEGGYTF.